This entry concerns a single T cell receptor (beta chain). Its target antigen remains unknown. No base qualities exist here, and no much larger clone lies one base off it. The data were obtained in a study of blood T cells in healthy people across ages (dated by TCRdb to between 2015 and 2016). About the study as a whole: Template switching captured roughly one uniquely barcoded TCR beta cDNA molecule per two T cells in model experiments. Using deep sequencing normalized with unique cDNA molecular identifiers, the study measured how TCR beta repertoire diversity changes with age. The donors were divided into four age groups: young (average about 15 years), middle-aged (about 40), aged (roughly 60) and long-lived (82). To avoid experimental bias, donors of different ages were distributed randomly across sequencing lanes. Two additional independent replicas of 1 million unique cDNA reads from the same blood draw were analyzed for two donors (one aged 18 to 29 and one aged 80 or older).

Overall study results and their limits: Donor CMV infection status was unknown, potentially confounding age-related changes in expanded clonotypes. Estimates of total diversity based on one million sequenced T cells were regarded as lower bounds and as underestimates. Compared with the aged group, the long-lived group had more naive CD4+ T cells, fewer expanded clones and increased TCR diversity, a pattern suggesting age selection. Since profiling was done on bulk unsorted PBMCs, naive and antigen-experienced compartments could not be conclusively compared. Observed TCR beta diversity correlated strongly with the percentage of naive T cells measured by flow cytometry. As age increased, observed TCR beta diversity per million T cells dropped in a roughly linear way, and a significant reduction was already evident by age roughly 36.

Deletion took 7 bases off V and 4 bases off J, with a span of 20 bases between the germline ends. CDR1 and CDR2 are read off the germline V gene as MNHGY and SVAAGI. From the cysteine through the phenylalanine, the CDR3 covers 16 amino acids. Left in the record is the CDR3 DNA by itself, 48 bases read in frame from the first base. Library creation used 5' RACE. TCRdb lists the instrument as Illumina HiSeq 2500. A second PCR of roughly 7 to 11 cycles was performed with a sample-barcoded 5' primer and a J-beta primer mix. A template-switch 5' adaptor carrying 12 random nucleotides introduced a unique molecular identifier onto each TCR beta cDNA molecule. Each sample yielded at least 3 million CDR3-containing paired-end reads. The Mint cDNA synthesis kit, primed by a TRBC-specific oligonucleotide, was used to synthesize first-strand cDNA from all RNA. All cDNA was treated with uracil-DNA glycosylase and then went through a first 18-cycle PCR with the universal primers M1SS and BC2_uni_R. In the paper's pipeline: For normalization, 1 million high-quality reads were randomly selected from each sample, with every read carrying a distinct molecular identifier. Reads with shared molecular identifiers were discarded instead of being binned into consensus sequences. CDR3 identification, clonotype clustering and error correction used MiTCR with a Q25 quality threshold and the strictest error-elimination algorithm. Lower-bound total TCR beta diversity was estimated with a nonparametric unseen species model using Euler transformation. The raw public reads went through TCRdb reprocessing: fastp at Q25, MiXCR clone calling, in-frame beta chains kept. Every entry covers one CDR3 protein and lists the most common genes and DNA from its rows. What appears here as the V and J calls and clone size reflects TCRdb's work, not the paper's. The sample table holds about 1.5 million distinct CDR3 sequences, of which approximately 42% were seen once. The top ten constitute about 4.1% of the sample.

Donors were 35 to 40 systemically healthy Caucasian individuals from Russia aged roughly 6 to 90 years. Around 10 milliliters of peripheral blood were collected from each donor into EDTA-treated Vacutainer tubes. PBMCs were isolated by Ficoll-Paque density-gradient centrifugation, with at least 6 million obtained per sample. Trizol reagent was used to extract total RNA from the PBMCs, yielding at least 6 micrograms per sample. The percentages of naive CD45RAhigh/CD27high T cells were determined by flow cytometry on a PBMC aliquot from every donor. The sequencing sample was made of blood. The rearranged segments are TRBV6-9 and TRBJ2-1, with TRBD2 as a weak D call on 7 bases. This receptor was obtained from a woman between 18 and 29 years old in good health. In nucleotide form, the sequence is TGTGCCAGCACCCAATCCGGGGGGCCGAGGTACAATGAGCAGTTCTTC. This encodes CASTQSGGPRYNEQFF.